The 2 T cell receptor beta chains presented below share a single source sample, sequenced in a study of response to subunit inactivated influenza vaccine. In TCRdb, the RT-PCR reads were re-called with MiXCR into one record per CDR3 protein. The sample lists about 620,000 distinct CDR3 sequences; about 11% were seen once. These sequences were also reported in another study, on T cells expressing NK-cell markers. That paper adds: Generation of TCR beta cDNA was performed by 5'RACE template switching incorporating UMIs.

Material: PBMCs from blood, obtained on the day of vaccination. The receptor source for this set is a man in his fifties or sixties who received an inactivated influenza vaccine.

V and J are TRBV7-9 and TRBJ2-3, with a tentative D call TRBD1 (5 bases). Germline V CDR1 and CDR2: SEHNR, FQNEAQ (reference sequence). The CDR3 is 13 amino acids. The ends were cut back, 4 bases at V and 6 bases at J, with 11 bases in the middle. The CDR3 region has the DNA TGTGCCAGCAGCTCCGACAGTTCGGATACGCAGTATTTT. Translating it yields CASSSDSSDTQYF.

This clonotype has only a few counts. V is TRBV9 and J is TRBJ2-3, with D hard to call. The V end was cut by 0 bases, the J end by 4 bases, with 6 bases between. This CDR3 is built from 13 residues. Germline V gene sequence: CDR1 SGDLS, CDR2 YYNGEE. Written as DNA, the CDR3 is TGTGCCAGCAGCGTAGTTCTGGCAGATACGCAGTATTTT. Encoded protein: CASSVVLADTQYF.